Shown below are 16 T cell receptor beta chains from a single sample sequenced in a study of cytomegalovirus exposure and HLA in healthy donors. Primers for the PCR totalled 60 Vbeta and 13 Jbeta. Only in-frame clones appear in the TCRdb table, and some are missing; sequencing was by immunoSEQ multiplex PCR. This sample has about 150,000 clones, with around three fifths found just once. Source material: PBMCs. The receptors originated from a male donor in good health and CMV-seronegative.

The chain combines TRBV7-9 with TRBJ1-1; tentative D call: TRBD1 (6 bases). With 1 base removed from V and 10 bases from J, the gap between germline ends came to 16 bases. CDR1 is SEHNR, CDR2 FQNEAQ, per germline (reference sequence). This CDR3 contains 14 residues. The CDR3 DNA reads TGTGCCAGCAGCTTAGTACAGGGCCCCGTCGGAGCTTTCTTT. This gives the protein CASSLVQGPVGAFF. Drawing the rest from reference TRBV7-9 and TRBJ1-1, the complete variable domain is DTGVSQNPRHKITKRGQNVTFRCDPISEHNRLYWYRQTLGQGPEFLTYFQNEAQLEKSRLLSDRFSAERPKGSFSTLEIQRTEQGDSAMYLCASSLVQGPVGAFFGQGTRLTVV.

The V gene is TRBV7-3, the J gene TRBJ1-1, with D hard to call. The V end was cut by 4 bases, the J end by 2 bases, with 8 bases between. Germline V gene sequence: CDR1 SGHTA, CDR2 FQGTGA. The CDR3 consists of 13 residues. The CDR3 loop is CASSSQSNTEAFF. The CDR3 region has the DNA TGTGCCAGCAGCTCACAGTCCAACACTGAAGCTTTCTTT.

The rearrangement uses TRBV4-1 and TRBJ1-1; a weak D match, TRBD1 (6 bases). Germline loops: CDR1 MGHRA, CDR2 YSYEKL. V lost 1 base to trimming and J lost 7 bases, with 13 bases between them. This CDR3 comprises 14 residues. The CDR3 loop reads CASSQGRTALEAFF. The CDR3 nucleotides are TGCGCCAGCAGCCAAGGTAGGACAGCCCTTGAAGCTTTCTTT.

This clone was found a few times. The rearrangement uses TRBV5-1 and TRBJ2-7; tentatively, D is TRBD1 (6 bases). Trimming removed 2 bases at V and 6 bases at J, with 12 bases between. CDR1 is SGHRS and CDR2 is YFSETQ in the germline V gene. The CDR3 contains 13 residues. The CDR3 bases are TGCGCCAGCAGCTTCCAGGGGCAACTCGAGCAGTACTTC. This codes for CASSFQGQLEQYF.

This clone was recorded a few times. The V gene is TRBV19, the J gene TRBJ1-4; possible D gene TRBD1, 6 bases. The CDR3 totals 13 residues. The V end lost 8 bases, the J end lost 8 bases, and 15 bases lay between the germline ends. From germline, CDR1 is LNHDA and CDR2 SQIVND (reference sequence). In DNA form, the CDR3 reads TGTGCCAGTGAACCCACAGGGAAAGAAAAACTGTTTTTT. This encodes CASEPTGKEKLFF.

V usage is TRBV18 and J usage is TRBJ1-3; 12 positions agree with TRBD1. Germline loops: CDR1 KGHSH, CDR2 LQKENI. This CDR3 comprises 15 residues. V trimming: 0 bases; J trimming: 8 bases; junction bases outside the gene matches: 2. The CDR3: CASSPPGQGAHTIYF. Here the CDR3 DNA reads TGTGCCAGCTCACCACCGGGACAGGGGGCTCACACCATATATTTT.

Comment on this clone: At one end, the junction sequence differs from germline, possibly due to a read error. This chain joins TRBV13 and TRBJ1-2; 7 bases fit TRBD1. The length of the CDR3 is 14 residues. Germline V gene data show CDR1 as PRHDT and CDR2 as FYEKMQ (reference sequence). CDR3 loop: CASSPGTANYGCTF. CDR3 sequence (DNA): TGTGCCAGCAGCCCCGGGACAGCCAACTATGGCTGCACCTTC.

The chain recombines TRBV7-3 with TRBJ2-2, with D maybe TRBD1 (5 bases). V dropped 5 bases and J dropped 6 bases, with 16 bases sitting between them. The CDR3 is 15 amino acids. The germline gives CDR1 SGHTA, CDR2 FQGTGA. The chain's CDR3 is CASSVGLWGAGELFF. The DNA of the CDR3 is TGTGCCAGCAGCGTCGGGCTATGGGGCGCCGGGGAGCTGTTTTTT.

The J gene is TRBJ1-3, the V gene TRBV7-8; no clear D gene. The CDR3 has 16 residues. Trimming cost V 1 base and J 3 bases, with 13 bases left between them. CDR1 is SGHVS and CDR2 is FQNEAQ in the germline V gene. For the CDR3, the DNA is TGTGCCAGCAGCTTAGGACATGACCTTTTTGGAAACACCATATATTTT. Its protein product is CASSLGHDLFGNTIYF. The whole variable domain, remainder taken from reference TRBV7-8 and TRBJ1-3, is GAGVSQSPRYKVAKRGQDVALRCDPISGHVSLFWYQQALGQGPEFLTYFQNEAQLDKSGLPSDRFFAERPEGSVSTLKIQRTQQEDSAVYLCASSLGHDLFGNTIYFGEGSWLTVV.

The rearrangement links TRBV10-3 to TRBJ2-3; no definite D call. Trimming stripped 6 bases from V and 6 bases from J, with 13 bases between. This CDR3 is built from 13 residues. Germline V gene lookup returns CDR1 ENHRY and CDR2 SYGVKD. The DNA for the CDR3 is TGTGCCATCAGCCTAGAAGGCGCGGATACGCAGTATTTT. Its protein product is CAISLEGADTQYF.

The chain joins TRBV7-2 to TRBJ1-5; 7 positions match TRBD1. Germline V gene sequence: CDR1 SGHTA, CDR2 FQGNSA. The V and J ends lost 2 bases and 9 bases, in that order; junction bases with no gene match: 4. This CDR3 spans 13 amino acids. The CDR3 protein is CASSLQGQPPQHF. In DNA form, the CDR3 reads TGTGCCAGCAGCTTACAGGGACAGCCGCCCCAGCATTTT.

This chain connects TRBV7-8 to TRBJ2-1; 14 nucleotides match TRBD2. The CDR3 spans 15 residues. The V and J ends lost 5 bases and 9 bases, in that order; junction bases with no gene match: 6. CDR1 SGHVS and CDR2 FQNEAQ come from the germline V gene. Here the CDR3 DNA reads TGTGCCAGCAGCCGACTAGCGGGGGGGCCTAGTGAGCAGTTCTTC. Protein: CASSRLAGGPSEQFF.

This sequence joins TRBV11-3 and TRBJ1-6; no clear D gene. Looked up from germline, CDR1 is SGHNT and CDR2 is YENEEA. This CDR3 spans 17 amino acids. V was trimmed by 1 base and J by 7 bases, leaving 17 bases between them. The CDR3 DNA is TGTGCCAGCAGCTTAGCGGGTGTCCTAGGTACGAATTCACCCCTCCACTTT. The encoded protein is CASSLAGVLGTNSPLHF. Together with reference TRBV11-3 and TRBJ1-6, the CDR3 gives the full variable domain: EAGVVQSPRYKIIEKKQPVAFWCNPISGHNTLYWYLQNLGQGPELLIRYENEEAVDDSQLPKDRFSAERLKGVDSTLKIQPAELGDSAVYLCASSLAGVLGTNSPLHFGNGTRLTVT.

In this sample, this clone turned up a few times. CDR3 protein: CASSLARGGNTIYF. The CDR3 nucleotides are TGTGCCAGCAGTTTGGCCAGGGGTGGAAACACCATATATTTT. The genes are TRBV27 and TRBJ1-3; possible D gene TRBD1, 6 bases. The CDR3 has 14 residues. Trimming shortened V by 3 bases and J by 3 bases, and 9 bases separated the two germline ends. Germline V gives CDR1 MNHEY, CDR2 SMNVEV (reference sequence).

The J gene is TRBJ1-2, the V gene TRBV7-6, with TRBD1 matching 7 bases. Looked up from germline, CDR1 is SGHVS and CDR2 is FNYEAQ. Losses at the gene ends were 5 bases for V and 2 bases for J; bases not matched to a gene: 5. This CDR3 region has 14 residues. The CDR3 loop reads CASSPMTGNYGYTF. CDR3 in DNA: TGTGCCAGCAGCCCTATGACAGGGAACTATGGCTACACCTTC.

The rearrangement links TRBV5-1 to TRBJ2-3; 8 bases agree with TRBD1. Germline loops: CDR1 SGHRS, CDR2 YFSETQ. The length of the CDR3 is 14 residues. V lost 4 bases and J lost 4; bases outside the gene matches: 5. CDR3 bases: TGCGCCAGCAGCCGGGACAGGCCCTCAGATACGCAGTATTTT. This encodes CASSRDRPSDTQYF.